This entry lists 18 T cell receptor beta chains sequenced from one sample in a study of T cells in women clearing cervical HPV infection (dated by TCRdb to 2016 to 2018). Preparation of the library involved the immunoSEQ multiplex PCR assay. What TCRdb holds here is the immuneACCESS table cut down to in-frame rearrangements. Part of the clones is not present; checked against another copy, under half of the missing clones reflect an unresolved V gene, and the others are unexplained. The sample has roughly 28,000 clones on record. The ten most abundant clones make up 2.5% to 3.5% of the sample. The specimen sequenced was blood buffy coat. These receptor sequences come from a woman aged 18 to 75 with a cervical HPV16 infection that either progressed to CIN3+ or cleared (not recorded which).

Concerning this clone itself: The read ends 3 residues shy of where the CDR3 ends; the end is completed using the germline J gene. The rearrangement uses TRBV13 and TRBJ1-1; tentatively, D is TRBD1 (5 bases). Germline CDR1 and CDR2: PRHDT and FYEKMQ (reference sequence). The CDR3 consists of 16 residues. Trimming pared 2 bases from V and 0 bases from J, leaving 13 bases between. This CDR3 reads CASSLQGPLMNTEAFF. The sequenced CDR3 bases are TGTGCCAGCAGCTTACAGGGTCCCTTGATGAACACTGAA.

Notes on this clone: The read finishes 3 residues shy of the CDR3 end, and the germline J gene is used to complete it. V usage is TRBV13 and J usage is TRBJ2-7; 9 nucleotides align to TRBD1. J was trimmed by 4 bases and V by 5 bases; bases with no gene match: 9. The CDR3 length is 15 residues. Germline loops: CDR1 PRHDT, CDR2 FYEKMQ (reference sequence). CDR3 DNA (partial): TGTGCCAGCAGCAGGACAGGGGCCAACGGTTACGAG. Amino acids: CASSRTGANGYE. The CDR3 reads in full as CASSRTGANGYEQYF.

As concerns this clone: From the germline J gene comes the end of the CDR3, since the read stops 3 residues before it. V and J are TRBV6-2 or TRBV6-3 and TRBJ1-2, with TRBD1 identical over 7 bases. This CDR3 has 17 residues. Germline CDR1 MNHEY, CDR2 SVGEGT. The CDR3 reads CASSYSQAGGDPYDYTF. The CDR3 DNA, read in part, is TGTGCCAGCAGTTACAGTCAGGCAGGGGGAGACCCCTACGAC.

This clone counts as medium-sized by frequency. The CDR3 end is not reached by the read, which stops 3 residues before it; the germline J gene fills it in. The chain joins TRBV7-3 to TRBJ1-4; 12 positions match TRBD1. The junction had 9 bases not matched to a gene; V was cut back by 1 base and J by 0 bases. CDR3 length equals 20 residues. From germline, CDR1 is SGHTA and CDR2 FQGTGA. The CDR3 DNA, read in part, is TGTGCCAGCAGCTTAAATTGGGACAGGGGGCGAGTTGCAACTAATGAAAAA. Translating it yields CASSLNWDRGRVATNEK. The complete CDR3 protein is CASSLNWDRGRVATNEKLFF.

Details on this clone: The CDR3 goes on 3 residues after the read ends, and that part is filled in from the germline J gene. The chain is built from TRBV7-6 and TRBJ2-2; D gene ambiguous. There are 15 residues in the CDR3. The V and J ends lost 5 bases and 2 bases respectively, with 12 bases between them. Germline V CDR1 and CDR2: SGHVS, FNYEAQ. CDR3 DNA, as far as it was read: TGTGCCAGCAGCCTCTCGAACTTTAACACCGGGGAG. It encodes CASSLSNFNTGE. The CDR3 reads in full as CASSLSNFNTGELFF.

Note on this clone: Coverage ceases 3 residues before the CDR3 finishes, and the germline J gene fills in the end. The chain couples TRBV5-1 to TRBJ2-5; possibly TRBD2 for D (7 bases). There are 15 residues in the CDR3. Per germline, CDR1 SGHRS and CDR2 YFSETQ. Trimming left V 2 bases short and J 4 bases short, with 15 bases between. CDR3 sequence: CASSFNGGLGETQYF. CDR3 DNA, as far as it was read: TGCGCCAGCAGCTTTAACGGGGGGCTTGGAGAGACC.

About this clone itself: The read terminates 3 residues before the CDR3 end, so the remaining end is supplied by the germline J gene. The chain links TRBV9 to TRBJ2-3, with 9 positions matching TRBD2. Losses at the gene ends were 5 bases for V and 0 bases for J; bases not matched to a gene: 7. There are 16 residues in the CDR3. The germline CDR1 and CDR2 sequences are SGDLS and YYNGEE. CDR3 DNA (partial): TGTGCCAGCAGTGCCAGACTAGCGGAAAGCACAGATACG. Its protein product is CASSARLAESTDT. The whole CDR3 protein reads CASSARLAESTDTQYF.

Notes on this clone: The read is 3 residues too short to cover the CDR3 end, so that end is filled in from the germline J gene. V is TRBV7-9 and J is TRBJ2-3; possible D gene TRBD2, 5 bases. V lost 2 bases and J 2 bases, leaving 11 bases between the germline ends. The CDR3 spans 15 residues. Germline values: CDR1 SEHNR, CDR2 FQNEAQ (reference sequence). The part of the CDR3 DNA that was read is TGTGCCAGCAGCTTAACCTCGGGGATCACAGATACG. This sequence encodes CASSLTSGITDT. The CDR3, in full, reads CASSLTSGITDTQYF.

As to this clone: The sequence runs out 3 residues before the end of the CDR3; the remainder is reconstructed from the germline J gene. The chain joins TRBV27 to TRBJ2-7; D gene unclear. With 5 bases removed from V and 0 bases from J, the gap between germline ends came to 14 bases. The CDR3 contains 15 residues. Germline V gene sequence: CDR1 MNHEY, CDR2 SMNVEV (reference sequence). The sequenced CDR3 bases are TGTGCCAGCAGTGCCTTTAGCCCCAGCTCCTACGAG. It specifies CASSAFSPSSYE. Given in full, the CDR3 is CASSAFSPSSYEQYF.

The sequenced CDR3 bases are TGTGCCAGCAGATCGACAGGGGGCGAATACGAG. As protein: CASRSTGGEYE. The complete CDR3 reads CASRSTGGEYEQYF. The V gene is TRBV2, the J gene TRBJ2-7, with 10 bases fitting TRBD1. The read gets to within 3 residues of the CDR3 end, and the germline J gene fills in the rest. V dropped 6 bases and J dropped 4; count of bases not matched to a gene: 6. The CDR3 consists of 14 residues. CDR1 is SNHLY, CDR2 FYNNEI, per germline.

On this clone: The CDR3 extends 3 residues past the end of the read, so its final part is completed from the germline J gene. The V and J genes are TRBV10-1 and TRBJ2-2, with a tentative D call TRBD1 (5 bases). Germline V gene sequence: CDR1 WNHNN, CDR2 SYGVQD (reference sequence). The CDR3 extends over 14 amino acids. Trimming took 0 bases from V and 6 from J, leaving 8 bases between them. The chain's CDR3 is CASSESGRAGELFF. The part of the CDR3 DNA that was read is TGCGCCAGCAGTGAGTCTGGCAGGGCCGGGGAG.

Details on this clone: The read is 3 residues too short to cover the CDR3 end, so that end is filled in from the germline J gene. The same CDR3 also results from other DNA sequences found in this sample. This chain uses TRBV5-1 with TRBJ2-3; 8 bases line up with TRBD2. The CDR3 contains 13 residues. V shed 5 bases and J 4 bases; nucleotides not matched to a gene: 3. CDR1 and CDR2 (germline): SGHRS, YFSETQ. The sequenced CDR3 bases are TGCGCCAGCAGTCCGGGAGGGGCAGATACG. Translating it yields CASSPGGADT. The CDR3 in full is CASSPGGADTQYF.

Concerning this clone itself: Coverage ceases 3 residues before the CDR3 finishes, and the germline J gene fills in the end. The chain combines TRBV7-2 with TRBJ2-1, with 11 bases that match TRBD2. The V gene end was trimmed by 5 bases and the J gene end by 3 bases; junction bases not matched to a gene: 3. This CDR3 spans 15 amino acids. Germline V gives CDR1 SGHTA, CDR2 FQGNSA. CDR3 DNA, as far as it was read: TGTGCCAGCAGCCCTAGCGGGGGGCTCTACAATGAG. Translating it yields CASSPSGGLYNE. The whole CDR3 sequence reads CASSPSGGLYNEQFF.

About this clone itself: The read ends 3 residues shy of where the CDR3 ends; the end is completed using the germline J gene. The chain recombines TRBV7-9 with TRBJ2-3, with 13 bases aligning to TRBD2. Germline values: CDR1 SEHNR, CDR2 FQNEAQ (reference sequence). The trim removed 5 bases at V and 3 bases at J, leaving 2 bases unmatched. The CDR3 is 15 amino acids. The covered CDR3 bases are TGTGCCAGCAGCCGGACTAGCGGGAGAACAGATACG. It encodes CASSRTSGRTDT. The full CDR3 protein reads CASSRTSGRTDTQYF. The full variable domain, its missing parts supplied by reference TRBV7-9 and TRBJ2-3, is DTGVSQNPRHKITKRGQNVTFRCDPISEHNRLYWYRQTLGQGPEFLTYFQNEAQLEKSRLLSDRFSAERPKGSFSTLEIQRTEQGDSAMYLCASSRTSGRTDTQYFGPGTRLTVL.

Comment on this clone: The read comes to an end 3 residues before the CDR3 does, leaving the germline J gene to fill in the end. V is TRBV6-1 and J is TRBJ1-1; a possible D gene is TRBD1 (5 bases). CDR3 size: 12 residues. The V gene's germline CDR1 is MNHNS and CDR2 SASEGT. CDR3 residues: CASSARVGEAFF. The CDR3 DNA, read in part, is TGTGCCAGCAGTGCCAGGGTCGGAGAA.

With respect to this clone: Read coverage stops 3 residues before the CDR3 terminus; the germline J gene supplies the remainder. The chain uses TRBV12-3 or TRBV12-4 and TRBJ1-2, with TRBD1 identical over 10 bases. Germline trimming cut 6 bases from V and 5 bases from J; bases unmatched to any gene: 6. There are 14 residues in the CDR3. The CDR3 bases that were read are TGTGCCAGCAGGGACAGGGGGGATCGGTATGGC. Translated, it gives CASRDRGDRYG. The whole CDR3 sequence is CASRDRGDRYGYTF.

Of note for this clone: The read comes to an end 3 residues before the CDR3 does, leaving the germline J gene to fill in the end. The chain uses TRBV5-1 and TRBJ1-5, with D unresolved. CDR3 length equals 11 residues. The germline CDR1 and CDR2 sequences are SGHRS and YFSETQ. Trimming took 4 bases from V and 9 from J, leaving 8 bases between them. The CDR3 spells CASSTVRPQHF. The CDR3 bases that were read are TGCGCCAGCAGCACGGTGCGGCCC.

On this clone itself: The read ends 3 residues shy of where the CDR3 ends; the end is completed using the germline J gene. The chain employs TRBV27 and TRBJ2-7, with D tentatively TRBD1 (6 bases). The ends were cut back, 3 bases at V and 4 bases at J, with 19 bases in the middle. Germline V gives CDR1 MNHEY, CDR2 SMNVEV (reference sequence). The CDR3 runs 16 residues. The CDR3 DNA, read in part, is TGTGCCAGCAGTTTTTCCGGACAGTTAGGAATATACGAG. This codes for CASSFSGQLGIYE. The entire CDR3 protein is CASSFSGQLGIYEQYF.